This record covers a single T cell receptor (beta chain). Its target is unknown. This entry is derived from a study of CD8 T cells in ankylosing spondylitis. Study-wide results and limits: Earlier literature documents some of the motif variants in reactive arthritis synovial fluid and blood. Clones that were linked to disease were CD8+ and were relatively rare in peripheral blood.

Trimming shortened V by 0 bases and J by 0 bases, and 12 bases separated the two germline ends. The CDR3 extends over 16 amino acids. Germline CDR1 is SQVTM and CDR2 is ANQGSEA. TCRdb recomputed calls from the 5' RACE reads with MiXCR, one row per CDR3 protein. The data contain about 270,000 distinct CDR3 sequences, roughly a third of them singletons. The TCR was taken from a male donor with ankylosing spondylitis or in good health (not recorded which). Sequenced sample: blood, either unsorted or a sorted T cell fraction (not recorded which). The chain has TRBV29-1 and TRBJ1-3; tentative D call: TRBD1 (5 bases). The CDR3 bases are TGCAGCGTTGAAGATTACAGGTCGAGCTCTGGAAACACCATATATTTT. It is translated as CSVEDYRSSSGNTIYF.